These 17 T cell receptor beta chains came from one sample sequenced in a study of blood T cells in healthy people across ages. A J-beta primer mix and a sample-barcoded 5' primer were used in a second PCR of about 7 to 11 cycles. TCRdb re-called the 5' RACE reads with MiXCR, one entry per CDR3 protein. The table records 1.5 million to 2 million distinct CDR3 sequences, 28% of them present only once. The specimen sequenced was blood. Receptors originate from a woman in her thirties in good health.

The gene calls are TRBV6-6 and TRBJ1-4; no definite D call. Germline V gene lookup returns CDR1 MNHNY and CDR2 SVGAGI (reference sequence). Trimming shortened V by 0 bases and J by 5 bases, and 7 bases separated the two germline ends. The CDR3 runs 14 residues. The chain's CDR3 is CASSYSSGNEKLFF. CDR3 DNA sequence: TGTGCCAGCAGTTACTCTTCAGGCAATGAAAAACTGTTTTTT.

The chain joins TRBV12-3 or TRBV12-4 to TRBJ1-1, with D unclear. The CDR3 is 15 amino acids. V was pared by 6 bases and J by 1 base, with 15 bases between. The CDR3, as DNA: TGTGCCAGCAGGGAACAGTTGTCGGGGAACACTGAAGCTTTCTTT. Protein: CASREQLSGNTEAFF.

In this sample, this clonotype turned up a few times. This chain links TRBV28 with TRBJ2-7; D possibly corresponds to TRBD2 (6 bases). CDR1 MDHEN and CDR2 SYDVKM come from the germline V gene. The CDR3 is 16 residues long. Between the trimmed V and J ends, which lost 6 bases and 2 bases, there was a span of 20 bases. The CDR3 DNA follows: TGTGCCAGCAGATCCTCGACGGCGGGGCGGCCCTACGAGCAGTACTTC. Translated: CASRSSTAGRPYEQYF.

The genes are TRBV29-1 and TRBJ2-7; 10 bases match TRBD2. Trimming took 5 bases from V and 6 from J; bases not matched to a gene: 7. The CDR3 has 13 residues. Germline loops: CDR1 SQVTM, CDR2 ANQGSEA. CDR3 sequence reads: CSVRSGRASEQYF. Written as DNA, the CDR3 is TGCAGCGTTCGGAGCGGGAGGGCCAGCGAGCAGTACTTC.

The chain has TRBV29-1 and TRBJ2-3; 11 bases agree with TRBD2. The junction had 6 bases not matched to a gene; V was cut back by 7 bases and J by 0 bases. The CDR3 is 15 amino acids. In germline, CDR1 is SQVTM, CDR2 ANQGSEA. The CDR3 DNA is TGCAGCGCCAATCTAGCGGGGGGTAGCACAGATACGCAGTATTTT. Its protein product is CSANLAGGSTDTQYF.

The chain couples TRBV5-1 to TRBJ2-1; a weak D match, TRBD1 (6 bases). CDR1 and CDR2 (germline): SGHRS, YFSETQ. V was clipped by 4 bases and J by 7 bases, with 18 bases between them. The CDR3 sequence is 15 residues long. CDR3 DNA sequence: TGCGCCAGCAGCACCCCAGGGGCACAGCTGAATGAGCAGTTCTTC. Its translation is CASSTPGAQLNEQFF. Full variable domain (missing parts from reference TRBV5-1 and TRBJ2-1): KAGVTQTPRYLIKTRGQQVTLSCSPISGHRSVSWYQQTPGQGLQFLFEYFSETQRNKGNFPGRFSGRQFSNSRSEMNVSTLELGDSALYLCASSTPGAQLNEQFFGPGTRLTVL.

This clonotype was seen repeatedly, ten times or more. V and J are TRBV3-1 and TRBJ2-1; D may be TRBD1 (5 bases). CDR1 LGHDT and CDR2 YNNKEL come from the germline V gene (reference sequence). The germline V and J ends were trimmed by 0 bases and 0 bases, with 9 bases remaining between them. The CDR3 contains 16 residues. CDR3 coding DNA: TGTGCCAGCAGCCAAGATAGAAGGGGCTCCTACAATGAGCAGTTCTTC. The encoded protein is CASSQDRRGSYNEQFF.

This clonotype was observed a handful of times. CDR3 loop: CASSPAGAYGYTF. CDR3 nucleotide sequence: TGTGCCAGCAGCCCCGCGGGGGCGTATGGCTACACCTTC. The chain recombines TRBV7-9 with TRBJ1-2, with D maybe TRBD1 (6 bases). The V end was cut by 5 bases, the J end by 5 bases, with 12 bases between. The CDR3 is 13 amino acids. Germline-derived CDR1 and CDR2 are SEHNR and FQNEAQ (reference sequence).

The chain recombines TRBV7-8 with TRBJ2-1; 9 bases are a match to TRBD2. Germline CDR1 is SGHVS and CDR2 is FQNEAQ. The V and J ends lost 4 bases and 2 bases, in that order; junction bases with no gene match: 12. The CDR3 is 18 amino acids. The CDR3 nucleotides are TGTGCCAGCAGCTCGGGGCCCCTTAGCGGGAGCGCCTACAATGAGCAGTTCTTC. Translating it yields CASSSGPLSGSAYNEQFF.

V gene TRBV5-1 combines with J gene TRBJ2-5; 7 nucleotides agree with TRBD2. Germline-derived CDR1 and CDR2 are SGHRS and YFSETQ. J was trimmed by 2 bases and V by 1 base; bases with no gene match: 14. The length of the CDR3 is 18 residues. CDR3 nucleotide sequence: TGCGCCAGCAGCTTGAAGGGGTGGGTGTCAGCGGGGCAAGAGACCCAGTACTTC. Translating gives CASSLKGWVSAGQETQYF.

Only a few counts were recorded for this clonotype. This chain joins TRBV5-1 and TRBJ1-6; the D is unclear. Germline V CDR1 and CDR2: SGHRS, YFSETQ. CDR3 length equals 14 residues. V was trimmed by 3 bases and J by 7 bases, leaving 11 bases between them. The CDR3 reads CASSSIPWNSPLHF. For the CDR3, the DNA is TGCGCCAGCAGCTCTATTCCTTGGAATTCACCCCTCCACTTT. The full variable domain, completed using reference TRBV5-1 and TRBJ1-6, is KAGVTQTPRYLIKTRGQQVTLSCSPISGHRSVSWYQQTPGQGLQFLFEYFSETQRNKGNFPGRFSGRQFSNSRSEMNVSTLELGDSALYLCASSSIPWNSPLHFGNGTRLTVT.

About this clonotype: A much larger clone differs by one base, so this may be a read error. The CDR3 spells CTSSLEAAGNYEQYF. DNA for the CDR3: TGTACCAGCAGCTTGGAGGCGGCAGGGAACTACGAGCAGTACTTC. This chain joins TRBV5-5 and TRBJ2-7; D is possibly TRBD1 or TRBD2 (5 bases each). This CDR3 has 15 residues. Germline CDR1 and CDR2: SGHKS and YYEKEE (reference sequence).

In this sample, this clonotype turned up a few times. V and J are TRBV6-5 and TRBJ1-1; D call uncertain. The germline V and J ends were trimmed by 9 bases and 0 bases, with 11 bases remaining between them. The CDR3 extends over 13 amino acids. The germline V gene encodes CDR1 MNHEY and CDR2 SVGAGI. The DNA for the CDR3 is TGTGCCAGTAAATGGACGATGAACACTGAAGCTTTCTTT. This gives the protein CASKWTMNTEAFF.

The J gene is TRBJ1-4, the V gene TRBV6-6; 7 bases map to TRBD1. The trim removed 8 bases at V and 0 bases at J, leaving 6 bases unmatched. The CDR3 sequence is 15 residues long. CDR1 and CDR2 from the germline V gene are MNHNY and SVGAGI (reference sequence). Here the CDR3 reads CASQQGPATNEKLFF. The CDR3 coding sequence is TGTGCCAGCCAACAGGGGCCTGCAACTAATGAAAAACTGTTTTTT.

This clonotype was detected once. J is TRBJ2-5 and V is TRBV5-1; the D gene is possibly TRBD1 (7 bases). Trimming removed 6 bases from V and 11 bases from J, with 29 bases in between. The CDR3 has 16 amino acids. Germline loops: CDR1 SGHRS, CDR2 YFSETQ. The CDR3 DNA is TGCGCCAGCACCATGACCGGAGGGACAGAGTTAGAGGAGCAGTACTTC. Protein sequence: CASTMTGGTELEEQYF. Together with reference TRBV5-1 and TRBJ2-5, the CDR3 gives the full variable domain: KAGVTQTPRYLIKTRGQQVTLSCSPISGHRSVSWYQQTPGQGLQFLFEYFSETQRNKGNFPGRFSGRQFSNSRSEMNVSTLELGDSALYLCASTMTGGTELEEQYFGPGTRLLVL.

With regard to this clonotype: A single base separates this from a much larger clone, so it may be a read error. The chain combines TRBV2 with TRBJ2-7, with 8 positions matching TRBD2. CDR1 SNHLY and CDR2 FYNNEI come from the germline V gene. The length of the CDR3 is 17 residues. The trim removed 1 base at V and 3 bases at J, leaving 11 bases unmatched. The chain's CDR3 is CASSEGGPGGAVYEQYF. In DNA, the CDR3 is TGTGCCAGCAGTGAAGGAGGCCCGGGAGGGGCGGTCTACGAGCAGTACTTC.

The V and J genes are TRBV7-9 and TRBJ1-2; D remains unclear. The CDR3 covers 15 residues. The ends were cut back, 4 bases at V and 7 bases at J, with 19 bases in the middle. The germline V gene encodes CDR1 SEHNR and CDR2 FQNEAQ (reference sequence). The CDR3 DNA follows: TGTGCCAGCAGCTCAGCGATGGGCAGTATCGGTGGCTACACCTTC. It yields the protein CASSSAMGSIGGYTF.